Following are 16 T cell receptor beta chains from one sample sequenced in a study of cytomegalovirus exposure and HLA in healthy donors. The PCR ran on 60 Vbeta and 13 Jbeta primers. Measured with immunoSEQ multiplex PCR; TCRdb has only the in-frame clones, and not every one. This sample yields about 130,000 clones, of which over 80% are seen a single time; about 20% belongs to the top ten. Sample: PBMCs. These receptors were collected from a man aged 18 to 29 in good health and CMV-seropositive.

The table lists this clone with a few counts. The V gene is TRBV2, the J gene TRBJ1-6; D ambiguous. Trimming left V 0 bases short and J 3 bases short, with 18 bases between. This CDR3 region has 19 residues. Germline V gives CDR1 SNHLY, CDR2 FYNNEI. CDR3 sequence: CASSEASQKIMNYNSPLHF. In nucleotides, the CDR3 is TGTGCCAGCAGTGAAGCTTCACAGAAAATCATGAACTATAATTCACCCCTCCACTTT.

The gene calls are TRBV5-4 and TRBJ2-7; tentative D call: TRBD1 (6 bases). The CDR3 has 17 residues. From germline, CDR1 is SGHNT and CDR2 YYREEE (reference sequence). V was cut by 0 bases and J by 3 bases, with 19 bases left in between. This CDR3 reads CASSLEGVVGKGYEQYF. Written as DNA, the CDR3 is TGTGCCAGCAGCTTGGAGGGGGTTGTAGGGAAAGGCTACGAGCAGTACTTC.

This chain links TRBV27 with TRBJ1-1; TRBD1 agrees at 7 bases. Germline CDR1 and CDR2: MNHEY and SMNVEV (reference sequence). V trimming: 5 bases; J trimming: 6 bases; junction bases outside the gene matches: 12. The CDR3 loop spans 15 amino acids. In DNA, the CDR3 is TGTGCCAGCAGTACTCTTGCGGGACAGAGGGCTGAAGCTTTCTTT. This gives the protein CASSTLAGQRAEAFF.

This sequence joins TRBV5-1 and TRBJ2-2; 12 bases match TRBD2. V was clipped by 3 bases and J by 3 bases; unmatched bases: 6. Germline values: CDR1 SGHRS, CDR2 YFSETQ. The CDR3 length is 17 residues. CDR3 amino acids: CASSSRTSGADTGELFF. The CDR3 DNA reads TGCGCCAGCAGCTCGAGGACTAGCGGGGCTGACACCGGGGAGCTGTTTTTT.

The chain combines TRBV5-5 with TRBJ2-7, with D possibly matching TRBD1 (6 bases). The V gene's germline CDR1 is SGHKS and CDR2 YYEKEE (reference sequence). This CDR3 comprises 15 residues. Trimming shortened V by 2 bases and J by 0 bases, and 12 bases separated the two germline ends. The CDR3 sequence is CASSFGGFSSYEQYF. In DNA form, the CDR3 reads TGTGCCAGCAGCTTTGGGGGCTTCAGCTCCTACGAGCAGTACTTC.

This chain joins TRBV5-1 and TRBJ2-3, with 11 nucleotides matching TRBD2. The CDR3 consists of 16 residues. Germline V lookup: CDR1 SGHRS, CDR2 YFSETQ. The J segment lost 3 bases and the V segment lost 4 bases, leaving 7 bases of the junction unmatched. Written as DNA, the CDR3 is TGCGCCAGCAGCACGTTAGCGGGGGGGGCGACAGATACGCAGTATTTT. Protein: CASSTLAGGATDTQYF.

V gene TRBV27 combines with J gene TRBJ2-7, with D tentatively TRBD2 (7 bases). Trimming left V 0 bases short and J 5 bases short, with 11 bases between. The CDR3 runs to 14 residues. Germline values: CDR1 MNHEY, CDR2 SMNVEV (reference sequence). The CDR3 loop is CASSLSGGLDEQYF. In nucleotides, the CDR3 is TGTGCCAGCAGTTTATCCGGGGGGCTAGACGAGCAGTACTTC.

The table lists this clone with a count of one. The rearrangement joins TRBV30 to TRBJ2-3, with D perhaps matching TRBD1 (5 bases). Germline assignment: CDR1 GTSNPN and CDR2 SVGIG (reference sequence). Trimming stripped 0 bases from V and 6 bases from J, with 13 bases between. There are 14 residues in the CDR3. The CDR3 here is CAWSVGVVGDTQYF. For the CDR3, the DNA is TGTGCCTGGAGTGTAGGGGTCGTAGGGGATACGCAGTATTTT.

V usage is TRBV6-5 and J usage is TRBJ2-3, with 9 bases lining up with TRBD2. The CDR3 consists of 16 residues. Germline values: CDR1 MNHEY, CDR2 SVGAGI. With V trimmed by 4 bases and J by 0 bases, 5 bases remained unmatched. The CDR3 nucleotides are TGTGCCAGCAGTTCCGAGCGGGGGGAGAGCACAGATACGCAGTATTTT. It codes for CASSSERGESTDTQYF.

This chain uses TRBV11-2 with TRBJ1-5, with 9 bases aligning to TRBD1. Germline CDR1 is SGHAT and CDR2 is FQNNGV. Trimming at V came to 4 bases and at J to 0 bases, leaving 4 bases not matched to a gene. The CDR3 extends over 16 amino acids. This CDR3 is CASSSQTGGSNQPQHF. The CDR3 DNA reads TGTGCCAGCAGCTCACAGACAGGGGGTAGCAATCAGCCCCAGCATTTT.

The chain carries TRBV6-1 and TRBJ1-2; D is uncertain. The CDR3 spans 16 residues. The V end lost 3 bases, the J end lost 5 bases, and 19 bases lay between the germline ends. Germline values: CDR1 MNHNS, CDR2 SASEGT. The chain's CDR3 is CASSDGLALRVYGYTF. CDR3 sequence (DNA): TGTGCCAGCAGTGACGGGTTGGCCCTAAGAGTTTATGGCTACACCTTC.

The CDR3 DNA is TGTGCCAGCAGCTTCGGGTCGTGCAGTCGGCCCCAGCATTTT. It codes for CASSFGSCSRPQHF. The chain recombines TRBV11-3 with TRBJ1-5, with D uncertain. Germline V lookup: CDR1 SGHNT, CDR2 YENEEA. This CDR3 spans 14 amino acids. V was cut by 3 bases and J by 9 bases, with 15 bases left in between.

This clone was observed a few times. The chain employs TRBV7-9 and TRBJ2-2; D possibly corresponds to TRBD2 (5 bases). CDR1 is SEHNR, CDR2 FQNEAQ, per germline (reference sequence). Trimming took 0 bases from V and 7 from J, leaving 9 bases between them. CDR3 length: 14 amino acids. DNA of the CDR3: TGTGCCAGCAGCTTAGCGTTGGGAGACGGGGAGCTGTTTTTT. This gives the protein CASSLALGDGELFF.

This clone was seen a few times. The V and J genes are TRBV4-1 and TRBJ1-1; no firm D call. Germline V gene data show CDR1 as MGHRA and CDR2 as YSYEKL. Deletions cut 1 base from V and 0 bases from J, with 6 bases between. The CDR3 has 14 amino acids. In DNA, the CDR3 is TGCGCCAGCAGCCAAGGAGGTGTGAACACTGAAGCTTTCTTT. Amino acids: CASSQGGVNTEAFF.

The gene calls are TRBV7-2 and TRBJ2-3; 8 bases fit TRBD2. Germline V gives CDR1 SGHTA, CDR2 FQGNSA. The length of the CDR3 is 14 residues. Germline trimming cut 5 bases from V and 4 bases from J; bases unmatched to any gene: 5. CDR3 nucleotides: TGTGCCAGCAGCCCGGGACTAGGCTCAGATACGCAGTATTTT. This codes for CASSPGLGSDTQYF.

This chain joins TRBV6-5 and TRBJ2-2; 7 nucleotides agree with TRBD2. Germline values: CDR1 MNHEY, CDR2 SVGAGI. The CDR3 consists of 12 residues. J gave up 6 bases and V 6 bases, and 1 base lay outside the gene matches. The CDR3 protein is CASRGGSGELFF. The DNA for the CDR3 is TGTGCCAGCAGGGGGGGGTCCGGGGAGCTGTTTTTT.